The 32 T cell receptor beta chains below were found in one sample sequenced in a study of post-analysis software for immune sequencing data. General study findings and limits: Controls showed lower frequencies than patients for several TRBV segments, and TRBV5-6, TRBV5-1 and TRBV20-1 were among these.

Prepared TCR beta cDNA libraries contained unique molecular identifiers. TCRdb processed the PCR reads anew with MiXCR; each CDR3 protein has one entry. Of some 890,000 distinct CDR3 sequences listed, under 70% are singletons. Antigens of these TCRs are unknown. Sequenced input: blood. Every receptor here comes from a girl aged 10 to 17 with multiple sclerosis.

The V gene is TRBV5-6, the J gene TRBJ2-1; TRBD2 agrees at 8 bases. Germline-derived CDR1 and CDR2 are SGHDT and YYEEEE. The CDR3 loop spans 16 amino acids. The ends lost 4 bases at V and 4 bases at J; junction bases unmatched: 10. Written as DNA, the CDR3 is TGTGCCAGCAGCCCTGGGGCGGGGGGCCGGTACAATGAGCAGTTCTTC. It codes for CASSPGAGGRYNEQFF.

The genes are TRBV3-1 and TRBJ2-4, with 8 bases lining up with TRBD2. The J call may be in error: the DNA end matches TRBJ2-7 better. Germline CDR1 reads LGHDT; CDR2 reads YNNKEL (reference sequence). The CDR3 covers 15 residues. CDR3 nucleotides: TGTGCCAGCAGCCGCCGTGCGGGAGGATTCTACGAGCAGTACTTC. Amino acid sequence: CASSRRAGGFYEQYF.

The chain uses TRBV2 and TRBJ2-5; 11 bases fit TRBD1. The length of the CDR3 is 15 residues. Germline loops: CDR1 SNHLY, CDR2 FYNNEI. With 7 bases clipped from V and 4 bases from J, the junction kept 8 bases outside the gene matches. CDR3 sequence (DNA): TGTGCCAGCAACCCGGACAGGGGGCGGAGAGAGACCCAGTACTTC. It is translated as CASNPDRGRRETQYF.

This clonotype was observed a handful of times. The gene calls are TRBV12-3 or TRBV12-4 and TRBJ2-7; possible D gene TRBD2, 7 bases. The DNA end is a closer match to TRBJ2-5, so the J assignment may be wrong. CDR3 length equals 14 residues. The CDR3 region is CASSRGGGAETQYF. The CDR3 DNA is TGTGCCAGCAGTCGGGGTGGGGGGGCTGAGACCCAGTACTTC.

The rearrangement links TRBV20-1 to TRBJ2-3; the D gene is possibly TRBD1 (6 bases). V was trimmed by 5 bases and J by 0 bases, leaving 12 bases between them. Looked up from germline, CDR1 is DFQATT and CDR2 is SNEGSKA (reference sequence). The CDR3 is 14 amino acids. The CDR3 DNA reads TGCAGTGCTCAGGACAGTGTCAGCACAGATACGCAGTATTTT. This encodes CSAQDSVSTDTQYF.

The V gene is TRBV15, the J gene TRBJ2-5; 9 bases align to TRBD2. This CDR3 region has 17 residues. CDR1 and CDR2 (germline): LNHNV, YYDKDF (reference sequence). The J segment lost 2 bases and the V segment lost 1 base, leaving 8 bases of the junction unmatched. The CDR3: CATSRAIGLAGQETQYF. In DNA form, the CDR3 reads TGTGCCACCAGCAGAGCCATCGGCCTAGCGGGACAAGAGACCCAGTACTTC.

Only a few counts were recorded for this clonotype. The chain uses TRBV5-1 and TRBJ2-1, with D perhaps matching TRBD2 (6 bases). The germline V gene has CDR1 SGHRS and CDR2 YFSETQ. The CDR3 sequence is 14 residues long. Trimming pared 1 base from V and 7 bases from J, leaving 12 bases between. The CDR3 here is CASSLRDLWNEQFF. In nucleotides, the CDR3 is TGCGCCAGCAGCTTGAGGGACTTGTGGAATGAGCAGTTCTTC.

This clonotype was seen once. The chain links TRBV9 to TRBJ2-5; 13 bases are shared with TRBD2. The J call may be wrong; the DNA end is better matched by TRBJ2-7. Germline CDR1 reads SGDLS; CDR2 reads YYNGEE. This CDR3 is 15 amino acids long. CDR3: CASSVSGLAGPEQYF. The CDR3 nucleotides read TGTGCCAGCAGCGTATCGGGACTAGCGGGACCCGAGCAGTACTTC.

The V call is TRBV7-8, the J call TRBJ2-7, with 8 bases lining up with TRBD1. TRBJ2-5 matches the DNA end more closely, so the J call is doubtful. Germline V lookup: CDR1 SGHVS, CDR2 FQNEAQ. The CDR3 is 16 amino acids. Here the CDR3 reads CASSLHRDRRAETQYF. The CDR3 nucleotides are TGTGCCAGCAGCTTACACCGGGACAGGAGAGCCGAGACCCAGTACTTC.

The V and J genes are TRBV25-1 and TRBJ1-2; 8 bases are a match to TRBD1. Trimming at V came to 1 base and at J to 4 bases, leaving 5 bases not matched to a gene. From germline, CDR1 is MGHDK and CDR2 SYGVNS. This CDR3 contains 15 residues. CDR3 protein: CASSEWAGGLYGYTF. The CDR3 DNA reads TGTGCCAGCAGTGAATGGGCAGGGGGCCTCTATGGCTACACCTTC.

The chain has TRBV27 and TRBJ2-1; 7 bases are a match to TRBD2. Germline V gives CDR1 MNHEY, CDR2 SMNVEV (reference sequence). The J segment lost 7 bases and the V segment lost 4 bases, leaving 7 bases of the junction unmatched. The CDR3 sequence is 14 residues long. For the CDR3, the DNA is TGTGCCAGCAGTTGGGCGGGAGTCCCGAATGAGCAGTTCTTC. This encodes CASSWAGVPNEQFF.

The chain links TRBV4-1 to TRBJ2-3; 11 bases are a match to TRBD2. This CDR3 has 19 amino acids. The junction had 13 bases not matched to a gene; V was cut back by 0 bases and J by 5 bases. Germline CDR1 is MGHRA and CDR2 is YSYEKL. CDR3 DNA: TGCGCCAGCAGCCAAGATGAAGGTAGTAGCGGGAGGGCCAAAGATACGCAGTATTTT. Amino acid sequence: CASSQDEGSSGRAKDTQYF.

The rearrangement links TRBV20-1 to TRBJ2-5, with 12 positions matching TRBD2. With 4 bases clipped from V and 1 base from J, the junction kept 1 base outside the gene matches. There are 14 residues in the CDR3. The germline V gene has CDR1 DFQATT and CDR2 SNEGSKA (reference sequence). The CDR3 region has the DNA TGCAGTGCTACGGGACTAGCGGGCCAAGAGACCCAGTACTTC. The encoded protein is CSATGLAGQETQYF.

The chain combines TRBV2 with TRBJ1-1; D is ambiguous. Germline values: CDR1 SNHLY, CDR2 FYNNEI. This CDR3 has 15 amino acids. V lost 4 bases, J lost 0 bases, and 12 bases lay in between. This chain's CDR3 is CASSVETAMNTEAFF. The DNA for the CDR3 is TGTGCCAGCAGTGTAGAGACGGCCATGAACACTGAAGCTTTCTTT.

This chain links TRBV11-2 with TRBJ2-7, with D tentatively TRBD1 (7 bases). There are 15 residues in the CDR3. V was clipped by 7 bases and J by 5 bases, with 21 bases between them. CDR1 is SGHAT, CDR2 FQNNGV, per germline. The CDR3 nucleotides are TGTGCCAGCACCACCGTCGCGGGACAGTTGGACGAGCAGTACTTC. Translation: CASTTVAGQLDEQYF.

CDR3 protein: CASSSSLREGGYF. Written as DNA, the CDR3 is TGTGCCAGCAGCTCCTCTCTGCGGGAGGGGGGGTACTTC. This chain joins TRBV7-9 and TRBJ2-7, with 9 bases matching TRBD2. The CDR3 runs to 13 residues. Trimming removed 4 bases from V and 12 bases from J; junction bases left unmatched: 10. The germline V gene has CDR1 SEHNR and CDR2 FQNEAQ (reference sequence).

V and J are TRBV20-1 and TRBJ2-2; D is tentatively TRBD1 or TRBD2 (5 bases each). Germline CDR1 is DFQATT and CDR2 is SNEGSKA (reference sequence). The CDR3 is 14 residues long. V was trimmed by 3 bases and J by 4 bases, leaving 12 bases between them. In nucleotides, the CDR3 is TGCAGTGCTAGGCGGAGTGGGGGCACCGGGGAGCTGTTTTTT. Translation gives CSARRSGGTGELFF.

The CDR3 is CASSHNLQPSSGSWYF. The CDR3 region has the DNA TGTGCCAGCAGCCACAACCTCCAACCCTCTAGCGGGAGCTGGTATTTT. V is TRBV14 and J is TRBJ2-3; TRBD2 matches 10 bases. From germline, CDR1 is SGHDN and CDR2 FVKESK. The CDR3 runs 16 residues. Germline trimming cut 3 bases from V and 14 bases from J; bases unmatched to any gene: 17.

The rearrangement joins TRBV29-1 to TRBJ2-5; D unclear. This CDR3 region has 10 residues. Germline-derived CDR1 and CDR2 are SQVTM and ANQGSEA. V was shortened by 2 bases and J by 4 bases, with 2 bases between the two germline ends. This CDR3 is CSVELETQYF. Here the CDR3 DNA reads TGCAGCGTTGAACTAGAGACCCAGTACTTC.

The rearrangement uses TRBV20-1 and TRBJ2-7; 8 bases are shared with TRBD1. The CDR3 is 14 residues long. Germline V gives CDR1 DFQATT, CDR2 SNEGSKA (reference sequence). The V gene end was trimmed by 1 base and the J gene end by 3 bases; junction bases not matched to a gene: 5. DNA of the CDR3: TGCAGTGCTAGAGGCAGAGACAGGGGCTACGAGCAGTACTTC. It codes for CSARGRDRGYEQYF.

The CDR3 protein is CASSRLFSYEQYF. DNA of the CDR3: TGTGCCAGCAGCCGACTGTTCTCCTACGAGCAGTACTTC. The gene calls are TRBV3-1 and TRBJ2-7; no firm D call. Germline loops: CDR1 LGHDT, CDR2 YNNKEL (reference sequence). V shed 4 bases and J shed 0 bases, with 7 bases lying between them. The CDR3 extends over 13 amino acids.

This clonotype was detected only a few times. The chain combines TRBV9 with TRBJ2-7; D perhaps matches TRBD2 (6 bases). Deletions cut 0 bases from V and 6 bases from J, with 10 bases between. The CDR3 is 13 residues long. Germline values: CDR1 SGDLS, CDR2 YYNGEE. This chain's CDR3 is CASSVGGVGEQYF. The CDR3 coding sequence is TGTGCCAGCAGCGTAGGCGGGGTCGGCGAGCAGTACTTC.

The rearrangement links TRBV4-1 to TRBJ2-7; D not certain. Deletions cut 1 base from V and 6 bases from J, with 10 bases between. Looked up from germline, CDR1 is MGHRA and CDR2 is YSYEKL. The CDR3 contains 13 residues. The CDR3 DNA sequence: TGCGCCAGCAGCCAAGTAGGAAGCCCCGAGCAGTACTTC. Translation gives CASSQVGSPEQYF.

The V call is TRBV11-2, the J call TRBJ2-5, with 7 bases that match TRBD1. CDR3 length equals 16 residues. The ends lost 5 bases at V and 0 bases at J; junction bases unmatched: 9. The germline gives CDR1 SGHAT, CDR2 FQNNGV. The DNA of the CDR3 is TGTGCCAGCAGCCGTACCGGGACAGACTACCAAGAGACCCAGTACTTC. This sequence encodes CASSRTGTDYQETQYF.

This clonotype was seen more than once but under ten times. The chain carries TRBV9 and TRBJ2-3; TRBD1 matches at 9 bases. Looked up from germline, CDR1 is SGDLS and CDR2 is YYNGEE. Germline trimming cut 0 bases from V and 2 bases from J; bases unmatched to any gene: 13. The CDR3 runs 19 residues. The CDR3 here is CASSVEAGTGRSITDTQYF. The CDR3 region has the DNA TGTGCCAGCAGCGTAGAAGCCGGGACAGGGCGTTCGATCACAGATACGCAGTATTTT.

This clonotype was counted once. V usage is TRBV29-1 and J usage is TRBJ2-1, with D possibly matching TRBD1 (5 bases). Trimming shortened V by 4 bases and J by 7 bases, and 14 bases separated the two germline ends. This CDR3 has 13 amino acids. CDR1 and CDR2 from the germline V gene are SQVTM and ANQGSEA. Here the CDR3 reads CSVAGIYGNEQFF. CDR3 DNA: TGCAGCGTTGCAGGGATATACGGGAATGAGCAGTTCTTC.

The V gene is TRBV29-1, the J gene TRBJ2-7; perhaps TRBD2 as D (7 bases). The J call may be wrong; the DNA end is better matched by TRBJ2-5. This CDR3 is 14 amino acids long. The germline gives CDR1 SQVTM, CDR2 ANQGSEA. CDR3 bases: TGCAGCGTGGGAGGGGGACTGACACAAGAGACCCAGTACTTC. This codes for CSVGGGLTQETQYF.

This clonotype was observed a handful of times. CDR3 protein: CASSSRSGGGQPQHF. The CDR3, as DNA: TGTGCCAGCAGTTCCCGATCAGGGGGCGGTCAGCCCCAGCATTTT. The rearrangement joins TRBV12-3 or TRBV12-4 to TRBJ1-5; 8 bases align to TRBD1. CDR3 length equals 15 residues. V was clipped by 4 bases and J by 6 bases; unmatched bases: 8.

CDR3 sequence: CASSYGGYQPQHF. The CDR3 DNA sequence: TGTGCCAGCAGTTACGGGGGATATCAGCCCCAGCATTTT. V and J are TRBV6-5 and TRBJ1-5; TRBD1 might be the D (5 bases). Trimming removed 2 bases at V and 5 bases at J, with 7 bases between. CDR1 is MNHEY, CDR2 SVGAGI, per germline. There are 13 residues in the CDR3.

The chain has TRBV7-9 and TRBJ2-5; 7 positions match TRBD1. V lost 4 bases and J lost 2; bases outside the gene matches: 10. Germline assignment: CDR1 SEHNR and CDR2 FQNEAQ (reference sequence). The CDR3 is made up of 16 amino acids. CDR3 nucleotides: TGTGCCAGCAGCTCCTTTGACAGGGTAGGGCAAGAGACCCAGTACTTC. This encodes CASSSFDRVGQETQYF.

The rearrangement joins TRBV2 to TRBJ2-6; TRBD1 agrees at 8 bases. The germline CDR1 and CDR2 sequences are SNHLY and FYNNEI. The CDR3 extends over 19 amino acids. V shed 6 bases, J shed 0 bases, and the junction held 13 bases outside the gene matches. The CDR3 region is CASSPSPGTGLSGANVLTF. CDR3 DNA: TGTGCCAGCAGCCCCAGTCCCGGGACAGGTCTCTCTGGGGCCAACGTCCTGACTTTC.

The chain uses TRBV3-1 and TRBJ2-5; D is possibly TRBD2 (7 bases). The DNA matches TRBJ2-7 better at its end, which makes the J call doubtful. In germline, CDR1 is LGHDT, CDR2 YNNKEL (reference sequence). This CDR3 comprises 15 residues. CDR3 region: CASSPPGGRYYEQYF. CDR3 coding DNA: TGTGCCAGCAGCCCCCCGGGGGGCAGATACTACGAGCAGTACTTC.